This entry lists 14 T cell receptor beta chains sequenced from one sample in a study of cytomegalovirus exposure and HLA in healthy donors. Data came from immunoSEQ multiplex PCR; TCRdb stores just in-frame clones and leaves some out. The table has about 110,000 clones, roughly nine tenths seen once. Specimen: PBMCs. The origin of the receptors is a woman aged 18-29 years in good health and CMV-seronegative.

This chain uses TRBV19 with TRBJ2-7, with TRBD1 identical over 9 bases. This CDR3 is built from 14 residues. The trim removed 3 bases at V and 3 bases at J, leaving 3 bases unmatched. Germline lookup yields CDR1 LNHDA and CDR2 SQIVND (reference sequence). This CDR3 reads CASSIGTGNYEQYF. The CDR3 nucleotides read TGTGCCAGTAGTATCGGGACAGGGAACTACGAGCAGTACTTC.

The rearrangement uses TRBV9 and TRBJ2-3, with 9 nucleotides matching TRBD2. CDR1 is SGDLS, CDR2 YYNGEE, per germline. This CDR3 is 15 amino acids long. After removal of 2 bases from V and 6 bases from J, the junction contained 7 bases not matched to a gene. This CDR3 is CASSVRTSAEDTQYF. CDR3 in DNA: TGTGCCAGCAGCGTTAGGACTAGCGCTGAGGATACGCAGTATTTT.

This clone came up once. The chain uses TRBV28 and TRBJ2-4; D ambiguous. The CDR3 runs to 16 residues. From germline, CDR1 is MDHEN and CDR2 SYDVKM. Trimming stripped 5 bases from V and 1 base from J, with 15 bases between. The CDR3 spells CASSPPTRNAKNIQYF. The CDR3 region has the DNA TGTGCCAGCAGTCCACCTACCAGGAACGCCAAAAACATTCAGTACTTC.

The gene calls are TRBV6-5 and TRBJ1-1; D gene uncertain. The V end lost 0 bases, the J end lost 0 bases, and 8 bases lay between the germline ends. CDR3 length: 15 amino acids. Germline lookup yields CDR1 MNHEY and CDR2 SVGAGI. CDR3: CASSYSAVLNTEAFF. The DNA for the CDR3 is TGTGCCAGCAGTTACTCGGCAGTGTTGAACACTGAAGCTTTCTTT.

The chain is built from TRBV12-5 and TRBJ1-2; the match to TRBD1 covers 7 bases. This CDR3 contains 13 residues. V shed 7 bases, J shed 6 bases, and the junction held 8 bases outside the gene matches. From germline, CDR1 is LGHNT and CDR2 FRNRAP. The chain's CDR3 is CASAAEGAHGYTF. As DNA, the CDR3 is TGTGCTAGTGCCGCAGAGGGGGCACATGGCTACACCTTC. Full variable domain (remainder filled in from reference TRBV12-5 and TRBJ1-2): DARVTQTPRHKVTEMGQEVTMRCQPILGHNTVFWYRQTMMQGLELLAYFRNRAPLDDSGMPKDRFSAEMPDATLATLKIQPSEPRDSAVYFCASAAEGAHGYTFGSGTRLTVV.

V is TRBV5-1 and J is TRBJ2-3; the match to TRBD2 covers 15 bases. The CDR3 spans 20 residues. V lost 3 bases and J lost 0; bases outside the gene matches: 11. Germline CDR1 is SGHRS and CDR2 is YFSETQ. In DNA form, the CDR3 reads TGCGCCAGCAGCTGGCCATCCGGGACTAGCGGGGGGACTAGCACAGATACGCAGTATTTT. It specifies CASSWPSGTSGGTSTDTQYF.

The rearrangement uses TRBV5-6 and TRBJ2-3; 9 bases agree with TRBD1. Germline V gene data show CDR1 as SGHDT and CDR2 as YYEEEE. CDR3 length: 15 amino acids. J lost 8 bases, V lost 5 bases, and 12 bases had no gene match. In DNA, the CDR3 is TGTGCCAGCAGTTGGGACAGGGTCGTTGGAGGTACGCAGTATTTT. This codes for CASSWDRVVGGTQYF. Combining the CDR3 with reference TRBV5-6 and TRBJ2-3 gives the whole variable domain DAGVTQSPTHLIKTRGQQVTLRCSPKSGHDTVSWYQQALGQGPQFIFQYYEEEERQRGNFPDRFSGHQFPNYSSELNVNALLLGDSALYLCASSWDRVVGGTQYFGPGTRLTVL.

The chain joins TRBV29-1 to TRBJ2-7, with 7 positions matching TRBD2. The length of the CDR3 is 17 residues. CDR1 and CDR2 (germline): SQVTM, ANQGSEA. Trimming at V came to 4 bases and at J to 2 bases, leaving 17 bases not matched to a gene. In DNA form, the CDR3 reads TGCAGCGTTGCCCCTCGGCTGGCGGGAGCCTATACCTACGAGCAGTACTTC. Translated, it gives CSVAPRLAGAYTYEQYF.

The rearrangement links TRBV15 to TRBJ1-1; D uncertain. The CDR3 contains 13 residues. Trimming pared 0 bases from V and 10 bases from J, leaving 12 bases between. CDR1 is LNHNV, CDR2 YYDKDF, per germline (reference sequence). The CDR3 loop is CATSRDYEGGAFF. As DNA, the CDR3 is TGTGCCACCAGCAGAGACTACGAGGGAGGAGCTTTCTTT. Variable domain in full (rest from reference TRBV15 and TRBJ1-1): DAMVIQNPRYQVTQFGKPVTLSCSQTLNHNVMYWYQQKSSQAPKLLFHYYDKDFNNEADTPDNFQSRRPNTSFCFLDIRSPGLGDTAMYLCATSRDYEGGAFFGQGTRLTVV.

This chain uses TRBV5-1 with TRBJ2-5; 8 nucleotides match TRBD2. Germline trimming cut 2 bases from V and 3 bases from J; bases unmatched to any gene: 3. The CDR3 runs to 14 residues. Germline V lookup: CDR1 SGHRS, CDR2 YFSETQ. CDR3 region: CASSLAGVEETQYF. CDR3 in DNA: TGCGCCAGCAGCTTAGCGGGGGTGGAAGAGACCCAGTACTTC.

This chain connects TRBV11-1 to TRBJ2-7; D might be TRBD1 (6 bases). Germline values: CDR1 SGHAT, CDR2 FQDESV (reference sequence). V was shortened by 6 bases and J by 3 bases, with 12 bases between the two germline ends. CDR3 length: 13 amino acids. The CDR3: CASRKTGSYEQYF. The CDR3, as DNA: TGTGCCAGCAGAAAGACAGGAAGCTACGAGCAGTACTTC. Using reference TRBV11-1 and TRBJ2-7 for the parts outside the CDR3, the full variable domain is EAEVAQSPRYKITEKSQAVAFWCDPISGHATLYWYRQILGQGPELLVQFQDESVVDDSQLPKDRFSAERLKGVDSTLKIQPAELGDSAMYLCASRKTGSYEQYFGPGTRLTVT.

This clone was observed a single time. The chain uses TRBV7-9 and TRBJ1-2; no firm D call. Germline-derived CDR1 and CDR2 are SEHNR and FQNEAQ (reference sequence). CDR3 length: 13 residues. Between the trimmed V and J ends, which lost 1 base and 7 bases, there was a span of 10 bases. The CDR3 region has the DNA TGTGCCAGCAGCTTAGACCCGGGAATTGGCTACACCTTC. Its translation: CASSLDPGIGYTF.

This clone has only one observation. The V and J genes are TRBV6-5 and TRBJ1-3; 10 bases map to TRBD1. This CDR3 comprises 15 residues. Germline V lookup: CDR1 MNHEY, CDR2 SVGAGI. The junction had 5 bases not matched to a gene; V was cut back by 7 bases and J by 2 bases. The CDR3, as DNA: TGTGCCAGCACCCCGGGACAGGGGCCTGGAAACACCATATATTTT. As protein: CASTPGQGPGNTIYF.

This chain uses TRBV19 with TRBJ2-3; 13 bases line up with TRBD2. Germline V gene data show CDR1 as LNHDA and CDR2 as SQIVND (reference sequence). There are 15 residues in the CDR3. V lost 5 bases to trimming and J lost 5 bases; unmatched junction nucleotides: 4. Here the CDR3 DNA reads TGTGCCAGTAGTGAAACTAGCGGGAGGGGAGATACGCAGTATTTT. Protein sequence: CASSETSGRGDTQYF.